A selection of T cell receptor beta chains follows, all from one sample in a study of circulating CD8 cells and anti-PD-1 response in melanoma. TCRdb independently ran MiXCR on the reads; one entry per CDR3 protein. The profile covers over 150 distinct CDR3 sequences, with roughly 8% appearing a single time and about 61% taken by the ten largest. The source material was CD8+ T cells from PBMCs, sampled at baseline or after one month of anti-PD-1 therapy (not recorded which). All receptors come from a human donor with melanoma. Each CDR3 is given with its conserved first and last residue.

v_call	j_call	cdr3_aa
TRBV14	TRBJ2-5	CASSQAQARETQYF
TRBV2	TRBJ2-1	CASSDPSEATSDEQFF
TRBV19	TRBJ1-1	CASHKGSSYTEAFF
TRBV4-1	TRBJ1-4	CASSQDPQGREKLFF
TRBV5-1	TRBJ2-7	CASSLHRDGEQYF
TRBV14	TRBJ2-1	CASSQDKLAVFNEQFF
TRBV18	TRBJ1-4	CASSPLGLEDEKLFF
TRBV10-3	TRBJ2-1	CAISDGSGSLYNEQFF
TRBV7-9	TRBJ2-7	CASSSPLREPYEQYF
TRBV2	TRBJ2-2	CASSEVLLSGENTGELFF
TRBV27	TRBJ1-1	CASSLDRGRTEAFF
TRBV28	TRBJ2-2	CASSLGVNTGELFF
TRBV12-3/TRBV12-4	TRBJ2-7	CASSLHLDYSYEQYF
TRBV20-1	TRBJ2-3	CSTQQGEATDTQYF
TRBV21-1	TRBJ1-2	CASSKAGQLTNYGYTF
TRBV28	TRBJ2-5	CASSLSLGGIQETQYF
TRBV19	TRBJ2-7	CASSVGLAGAYYEQYF
TRBV2	TRBJ2-1	CASSDPGASYNEQFF
TRBV11-1	TRBJ2-7	CASSYPTSGVYEQYF
TRBV7-2	TRBJ2-1	CASSRTLLAETFKPVYNEQFF
TRBV19	TRBJ2-4	CASIGDSRNIQYF
TRBV28	TRBJ2-1	CASSTRTSGLYNEQFF
TRBV2	TRBJ2-4	CASSQWRSGRVLAKNIQYF
TRBV29-1	TRBJ2-1	CSVELGEGAGNEQFF
TRBV16	TRBJ1-2	CASSPGGAAVGVYGYTF
TRBV20-1	TRBJ2-1	CSAKGTSSYNEQFF
TRBV20-1	TRBJ2-1	CSASGGNEQFF
TRBV29-1	TRBJ2-1	CSVLAAKKAYNEQFF
TRBV24-1	TRBJ2-7	CATSGKGQGPYEQYF
TRBV28	TRBJ2-2	CASSSEAENTGELFF
TRBV2	TRBJ2-2	CASKGTGWAGELFF
TRBV14	TRBJ2-7	CASSLLDRKIAYVLYF
TRBV28	TRBJ2-7	CASSTRDSRRYYEQYF
TRBV28	TRBJ2-7	CASSLLAGAYEQYF
TRBV28	TRBJ2-3	CASSSRVGPDTQYF
TRBV29-1	TRBJ1-2	CSVGESIYGYTF
TRBV18	TRBJ2-1	CASSPVIGGLSYNEQFF
TRBV28	TRBJ2-7	CASSLGRGLDEQYF
TRBV20-1	TRBJ2-7	CSATGTRSYEQYF
TRBV19	TRBJ2-7	CASSILGSPYEQYF
TRBV29-1	TRBJ2-1	CSVGAGTSELYNEQFF
TRBV28	TRBJ1-5	CASTEYSNQPQHF
TRBV28	TRBJ1-5	CASSLGQGVQPQHF
TRBV28	TRBJ2-7	CASSLLGGPLYEQYF
TRBV6-2/TRBV6-3	TRBJ2-7	CASSYPDGSSYEQYF
TRBV28	TRBJ2-1	CASSLPGAVGDEQFF
TRBV11-2	TRBJ2-2	CASSGYQEGGLKLANTGELFF
TRBV20-1	TRBJ2-7	CSARTGGSYEQYF
TRBV27	TRBJ2-7	CASSFGAAYEQYF
TRBV5-4	TRBJ1-6	CASSVENSPLHF